This T cell receptor beta chain was captured in a study of monozygotic twins with cystic fibrosis. Whole-study findings and limits: Low clonality (median about 0.0095) suggested a mostly naive repertoire. V usage most resembled the co-twin in 13 of 16 pairs.

Method: immunoSEQ multiplex PCR; TCRdb's copy keeps in-frame clones and lacks some. Of around 30,000 clones detected, about 92% appear once; the ten largest clones hold approximately 0.9%. Notes on this clone: Antigen specificity is unknown.

The receptor was isolated from a girl between 2 and 10 years old with cystic fibrosis. The sequencing input was blood.

Written as DNA, the CDR3 is TGTGCCAGCAGCAGATTCAGGGGGCGCGCCTACGAGCAGTACTTC. Amino acids: CASSRFRGRAYEQYF. The V gene is TRBV7-8, the J gene TRBJ2-7; 8 bases align to TRBD1. J gave up 2 bases and V 5 bases, and 8 bases lay outside the gene matches. CDR1 is SGHVS and CDR2 is FQNEAQ in the germline V gene. This CDR3 has 15 amino acids.